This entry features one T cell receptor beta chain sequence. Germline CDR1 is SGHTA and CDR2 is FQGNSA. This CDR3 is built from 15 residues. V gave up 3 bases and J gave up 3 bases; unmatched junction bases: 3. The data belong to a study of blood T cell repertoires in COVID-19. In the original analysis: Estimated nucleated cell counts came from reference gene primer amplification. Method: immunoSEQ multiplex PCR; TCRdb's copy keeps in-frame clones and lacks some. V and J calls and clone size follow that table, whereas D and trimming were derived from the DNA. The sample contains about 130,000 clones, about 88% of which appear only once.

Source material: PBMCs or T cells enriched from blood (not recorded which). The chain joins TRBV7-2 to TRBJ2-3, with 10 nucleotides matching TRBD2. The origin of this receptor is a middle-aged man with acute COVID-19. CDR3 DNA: TGTGCCAGCAGCTTTGGTAGCGGGGGGACAGATACGCAGTATTTT. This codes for CASSFGSGGTDTQYF.